One sample yielded the 6 T cell receptor beta chains listed below, sequenced in a study of T cells in localized non-small cell lung cancer. Method: immunoSEQ multiplex PCR; TCRdb's copy keeps in-frame clones and lacks some. Found here are about 47,000 clones, about 85% of them singletons; the top ten hold roughly 2.5%. The specimen was PBMCs, collected before any cancer treatment. All receptors come from a man aged 40 to 75 with stage II lung adenocarcinoma.

There are a few counts of this clone. The chain has TRBV5-1 and TRBJ2-5; D gene ambiguous. Looked up from germline, CDR1 is SGHRS and CDR2 is YFSETQ. The CDR3 runs 17 residues. V gave up 0 bases and J gave up 1 base, with 16 bases separating them. CDR3 sequence: CASSLGFSGPSQETQYF. CDR3 sequence (DNA): TGCGCCAGCAGCTTGGGATTCTCGGGCCCCTCCCAAGAGACCCAGTACTTC.

The chain joins TRBV5-5 to TRBJ1-5, with D unclear. This CDR3 has 17 amino acids. V was pared by 3 bases and J by 2 bases, with 18 bases between. The germline CDR1 and CDR2 sequences are SGHKS and YYEKEE (reference sequence). In DNA, the CDR3 is TGTGCCAGCAGCTCCACCCCCCACCGGGATCGCAATCAGCCCCAGCATTTT. It specifies CASSSTPHRDRNQPQHF.

This rearrangement joins TRBV7-8 to TRBJ2-1; D uncertain. This CDR3 is 12 amino acids long. V lost 6 bases to trimming and J lost 6 bases, with 9 bases between them. Looked up from germline, CDR1 is SGHVS and CDR2 is FQNEAQ. The CDR3: CASSLAINEQFF. CDR3 coding DNA: TGTGCCAGCAGTTTGGCAATCAATGAGCAGTTCTTC.

This chain uses TRBV28 with TRBJ2-3; 10 bases are shared with TRBD1. This CDR3 spans 14 amino acids. V was clipped by 5 bases and J by 5 bases; unmatched bases: 4. The germline gives CDR1 MDHEN, CDR2 SYDVKM. Written as DNA, the CDR3 is TGTGCCAGCAGTCCCGACAGGGGGCGAGATACGCAGTATTTT. Translated, it gives CASSPDRGRDTQYF. Full variable domain (remainder filled in from reference TRBV28 and TRBJ2-3): DVKVTQSSRYLVKRTGEKVFLECVQDMDHENMFWYRQDPGLGLRLIYFSYDVKMKEKGDIPEGYSVSREKKERFSLILESASTNQTSMYLCASSPDRGRDTQYFGPGTRLTVL.

This chain joins TRBV7-2 and TRBJ2-2; 7 positions agree with TRBD1. CDR1 and CDR2 from the germline V gene are SGHTA and FQGNSA. The CDR3 covers 18 residues. J lost 7 bases, V lost 8 bases, and 22 bases had no gene match. For the CDR3, the DNA is TGTGCCAGCGCCTTAGTAGGGGACAGTTTTTTTGTCGTCGGGGAGCTGTTTTTT. Translating it yields CASALVGDSFFVVGELFF.

The V gene is TRBV2, the J gene TRBJ2-3, with 10 positions matching TRBD2. V trimming: 6 bases; J trimming: 5 bases; junction bases outside the gene matches: 14. CDR1 and CDR2 (germline): SNHLY, FYNNEI. There are 17 residues in the CDR3. The CDR3 sequence is CASRDALLAGRRDTQYF. For the CDR3, the DNA is TGTGCCAGCAGGGATGCGTTACTAGCGGGGCGGAGAGATACGCAGTATTTT.